Presented here are 5 T cell receptor beta chains from one specimen sequenced in a study of OX40 agonist ivuxolimab in advanced cancers. Generated by immunoSEQ multiplex PCR, the TCRdb table keeps only in-frame clones and is missing some. This sample yields under 90,000 clones, of which over 85% are seen a single time; 0.32% belongs to the top ten. The starting material was CD4+ or CD8+ T cells sorted from blood, obtained in a trial of the OX40 agonist ivuxolimab. The origin of the receptors is an adult with an advanced solid tumor such as melanoma, head and neck, liver or kidney cancer.

The chain combines TRBV5-4 with TRBJ2-4; D is possibly TRBD1 (6 bases). Trimming took off 3 bases at V and 6 bases at J, with 10 bases between the two ends. Germline loops: CDR1 SGHNT, CDR2 YYREEE (reference sequence). The CDR3 sequence is 13 residues long. The CDR3 protein is CASSSRDTNIQYF. In DNA form, the CDR3 reads TGTGCCAGCAGCTCGAGGGACACAAACATTCAGTACTTC.

This clone came up once. The chain couples TRBV7-2 to TRBJ2-6, with 7 bases lining up with TRBD1. The CDR3 is 17 residues long. Trimming removed 4 bases from V and 3 bases from J; junction bases left unmatched: 9. In germline, CDR1 is SGHTA, CDR2 FQGNSA. The CDR3 nucleotides are TGTGCCAGCAGCTCGACAGGGAGTGACTTTGGGGCCAACGTCCTGACTTTC. Its translation is CASSSTGSDFGANVLTF.

The rearrangement links TRBV15 to TRBJ2-3; D gene uncertain. CDR1 and CDR2 from the germline V gene are LNHNV and YYDKDF (reference sequence). Trimming left V 2 bases short and J 2 bases short, with 5 bases between. The CDR3 length is 13 residues. The CDR3 is CATSRPNTDTQYF. The DNA for the CDR3 is TGTGCCACCAGCAGACCGAACACAGATACGCAGTATTTT.

The V and J genes are TRBV29-1 and TRBJ1-1; 11 nucleotides match TRBD1. This CDR3 is built from 15 residues. Per germline, CDR1 SQVTM and CDR2 ANQGSEA. J gave up 8 bases and V 6 bases, and 14 bases lay outside the gene matches. Here the CDR3 reads CSVGSPGQGVREAFF. DNA of the CDR3: TGCAGCGTCGGTTCTCCGGGACAGGGGGTACGGGAAGCTTTCTTT. Variable domain in full (rest from reference TRBV29-1 and TRBJ1-1): SAVISQKPSRDICQRGTSLTIQCQVDSQVTMMFWYRQQPGQSLTLIATANQGSEATYESGFVIDKFPISRPNLTFSTLTVSNMSPEDSSIYLCSVGSPGQGVREAFFGQGTRLTVV.

This chain links TRBV28 with TRBJ1-6; D is unclear. The germline V gene encodes CDR1 MDHEN and CDR2 SYDVKM. The CDR3 spans 18 residues. The ends were cut back, 6 bases at V and 9 bases at J, with 27 bases in the middle. In DNA, the CDR3 is TGTGCCAGCAGCCTTACCGAGTACCCAAGGGCTATAGGTTCACCCCTCCACTTT. The encoded protein is CASSLTEYPRAIGSPLHF.